This T cell receptor beta chain originates from a study of neoadjuvant anti-PD-1 for oral cavity cancer. Study overall: Non-progressing patients received a fourth nivolumab dose near day 43, then surgery on days 50-56.

Patients were newly diagnosed with stage II-IVA oral cavity squamous cell carcinoma without prior systemic or radiation treatment. The patients had HPV-negative, locally advanced oral cavity squamous cell carcinoma. Findings and caveats of the study: TCR analyses covered only a few patients per response group.

Libraries were prepared by immunoSEQ multiplex PCR; TCRdb keeps only in-frame clonotypes and omits some of them. The sample yields around 14,000 clones, roughly 64% seen once. V dropped 0 bases and J dropped 5; count of bases not matched to a gene: 9. CDR3 size: 17 residues. The germline V gene has CDR1 MGHRA and CDR2 YSYEKL. Of note for this clone: The antigen is not known.

The rearrangement joins TRBV4-1 to TRBJ1-2; 10 bases are a match to TRBD1. The material was PBMCs, obtained before nivolumab (anti-PD-1) treatment. The TCR was taken from a person between 35 and 79 years old with oral cavity squamous cell carcinoma. This CDR3 reads CASSQDGGTGDFYGYTF. CDR3 nucleotides: TGCGCCAGCAGCCAAGATGGTGGGACAGGGGATTTTTATGGCTACACCTTC.